Listed below are T cell receptor beta chains from one sample, sequenced in a study of shared clonotypes between healthy human individuals. Clones were sequenced by immunoSEQ multiplex PCR, and TCRdb holds only the in-frame ones, with some missing. In the table there are about 1.5 million clones, 95% to 99% of which are singletons. Sequencing was carried out using naive CD4+ T cells sorted from blood. All receptors derive from a man aged 25 to 40 in good health. CDR3s include the opening cysteine and the closing phenylalanine or tryptophan. The order of the fields is D gene, clone size, V gene, J gene, CDR3 DNA, CDR3 protein. The D gene is left open where the match is weak. Size is omitted from some rows. Given values are once, few, many or a class for expanded clones.

d_call: .
clone_size: once
v_call: TRBV14
j_call: TRBJ2-3
cdr3_nt: TGTGCCAGCAGCCAAGCAGCGGCTGGCACAGATACGCAGTATTTT
cdr3_aa: CASSQAAAGTDTQYF

d_call: TRBD2
clone_size: once
v_call: TRBV19
j_call: TRBJ2-6
cdr3_nt: TGTGCCAGTACCCTGCGGGAGGGCTCTGGGGCCAACGTCCTGACTTTC
cdr3_aa: CASTLREGSGANVLTF

d_call: TRBD2
clone_size: .
v_call: TRBV19
j_call: TRBJ2-3
cdr3_nt: TGTGCCAGTAGTTCGGGGACTAGCGGGACTGAGCGGTATTTT
cdr3_aa: CASSSGTSGTERYF

d_call: TRBD1
clone_size: .
v_call: TRBV7-2
j_call: TRBJ2-5
cdr3_nt: TGTGCCAGCAGCTTAGAAAGGACAGGGAGAGTGGAGACCCAGTACTTC
cdr3_aa: CASSLERTGRVETQYF

d_call: TRBD2
clone_size: .
v_call: TRBV2
j_call: TRBJ2-5
cdr3_nt: TGTGCCAGCAGCGGGACTAGTCCAGAGACCCAGTACTTC
cdr3_aa: CASSGTSPETQYF

d_call: TRBD1
clone_size: .
v_call: TRBV30
j_call: TRBJ2-7
cdr3_nt: TGTGCCTGGAGTGTACAGGGGCACGAGCAGTACTTC
cdr3_aa: CAWSVQGHEQYF

d_call: .
clone_size: .
v_call: TRBV2
j_call: TRBJ1-2
cdr3_nt: TGTGCCAGCACCCCCGAGGGCATAACGGGGTATGGCTACACCTTC
cdr3_aa: CASTPEGITGYGYTF

d_call: TRBD1
clone_size: .
v_call: TRBV5-1
j_call: TRBJ1-4
cdr3_nt: TGCGCCAGCAGCCCCGGACAGGGGGAAAAACTGTTTTTT
cdr3_aa: CASSPGQGEKLFF

d_call: TRBD2
clone_size: .
v_call: TRBV5-4
j_call: TRBJ2-1
cdr3_nt: TGTGCCAGCAGCCAGGGACTAGCGGCGTACAATGAGCAGTTCTTC
cdr3_aa: CASSQGLAAYNEQFF

d_call: TRBD1
clone_size: .
v_call: TRBV28
j_call: TRBJ2-1
cdr3_nt: TGTGCCAGCAGTTCCATCGCCCTGGGACAGGGTGACAATGAGCAGTTCTTC
cdr3_aa: CASSSIALGQGDNEQFF

d_call: .
clone_size: .
v_call: TRBV5-4
j_call: TRBJ2-4
cdr3_nt: TGTGCCAGCAGCTCCGCCCGACAGGCCGCATTAAACATTCAGTACTTC
cdr3_aa: CASSSARQAALNIQYF

d_call: .
clone_size: .
v_call: TRBV19
j_call: TRBJ1-5
cdr3_nt: TGTGCCAGTAGCTCCTCAGGGGTCCGCAATCAGCCCCAGCATTTT
cdr3_aa: CASSSSGVRNQPQHF

d_call: TRBD2
clone_size: .
v_call: TRBV5-1
j_call: TRBJ2-2
cdr3_nt: TGCGCCAGTGCGAGCGGGAGGGCGGACACCGGGGAGCTGTTTTTT
cdr3_aa: CASASGRADTGELFF

d_call: TRBD1
clone_size: .
v_call: TRBV10-2
j_call: TRBJ2-7
cdr3_nt: TGCGCCAGCAATGGACAGGGGGAGGCCTACGAGCAGTACTTC
cdr3_aa: CASNGQGEAYEQYF

d_call: .
clone_size: .
v_call: TRBV7-9
j_call: TRBJ2-5
cdr3_nt: TGTGCCAGCAGCCAAGGACTCCCGTACCAAGAGACCCAGTACTTC
cdr3_aa: CASSQGLPYQETQYF

d_call: TRBD1
clone_size: .
v_call: TRBV10-1
j_call: TRBJ2-3
cdr3_nt: TGCGCCAGCAGTGACCTCAGGACAGGGCACACAGATACGCAGTATTTT
cdr3_aa: CASSDLRTGHTDTQYF

d_call: .
clone_size: once
v_call: TRBV2
j_call: TRBJ2-3
cdr3_nt: TGTGCCACCCAGGGCCTAAAAGGTGCAGATACGCAGTATTTT
cdr3_aa: CATQGLKGADTQYF

d_call: TRBD2
clone_size: .
v_call: TRBV27
j_call: TRBJ2-1
cdr3_nt: TGTGCCAGCAGAAGCGGGAGCTCCTACAATGAGCAGTTCTTC
cdr3_aa: CASRSGSSYNEQFF

d_call: TRBD1
clone_size: once
v_call: TRBV6-1
j_call: TRBJ2-7
cdr3_nt: TGTGCCAGCATTTTGACAGGGGGCGGGTACGAGCAGTACTTC
cdr3_aa: CASILTGGGYEQYF

d_call: .
clone_size: .
v_call: TRBV18
j_call: TRBJ1-5
cdr3_nt: TGTGCCAGCTCACCTCAAACAGGATTTGAACAGCCCCAGCATTTT
cdr3_aa: CASSPQTGFEQPQHF

d_call: .
clone_size: .
v_call: TRBV6-1
j_call: TRBJ1-2
cdr3_nt: TGTGCCAGCAGTGTCCGAGAAGGGACATCCGGCTACACCTTC
cdr3_aa: CASSVREGTSGYTF

d_call: .
clone_size: .
v_call: TRBV28
j_call: TRBJ2-1
cdr3_nt: TGTGCCAGCAGTTCAGCAACTCTACTGATCTACAATGAGCAGTTCTTC
cdr3_aa: CASSSATLLIYNEQFF

d_call: .
clone_size: .
v_call: TRBV15
j_call: TRBJ2-2
cdr3_nt: TGTGCCACCAGCAGAGAAGGCCCAGGGGAGCTGTTTTTT
cdr3_aa: CATSREGPGELFF

d_call: .
clone_size: .
v_call: TRBV28
j_call: TRBJ1-2
cdr3_nt: TGTGCCAGCAGCTTAGTCGGACAGATTTATGGCTACACCTTC
cdr3_aa: CASSLVGQIYGYTF

d_call: TRBD1
clone_size: .
v_call: TRBV2
j_call: TRBJ1-1
cdr3_nt: TGTGCCAGCAGTGAAAGGCAGGGGGTAAACACTGAAGCTTTCTTT
cdr3_aa: CASSERQGVNTEAFF

d_call: .
clone_size: .
v_call: TRBV5-1
j_call: TRBJ2-1
cdr3_nt: TGCGCCAGCAGCTTAGGGGCATACAATGAGCAGTTCTTC
cdr3_aa: CASSLGAYNEQFF

d_call: .
clone_size: .
v_call: TRBV2
j_call: TRBJ1-2
cdr3_nt: TGTGCCAGCACCCCACGGGGCAGCCCCTATGGCTACACCTTC
cdr3_aa: CASTPRGSPYGYTF